This T cell receptor beta chain derives from a study of T cell changes during pregnancy in multiple sclerosis. Only in-frame clones appear in the TCRdb table, and some are missing; sequencing was by immunoSEQ multiplex PCR. The sample has some 26,000 clones, about nine tenths seen once. The germline V gene encodes CDR1 LNHDA and CDR2 SQIVND (reference sequence). CDR3 length: 13 amino acids. Trimming stripped 11 bases from V and 1 base from J, with 12 bases between. The clonotype was recovered from a female donor in good health, enrolled as a control in a pregnancy study. V gene TRBV19 combines with J gene TRBJ1-5, with D maybe TRBD1 (6 bases). Material: CD4+ T cells from peripheral blood mononuclear cells, obtained in the first trimester of pregnancy. In DNA, the CDR3 is TGTGCCCTAGGGGGGGGGAGCAATCAGCCCCAGCATTTT. It yields the protein CALGGGSNQPQHF.